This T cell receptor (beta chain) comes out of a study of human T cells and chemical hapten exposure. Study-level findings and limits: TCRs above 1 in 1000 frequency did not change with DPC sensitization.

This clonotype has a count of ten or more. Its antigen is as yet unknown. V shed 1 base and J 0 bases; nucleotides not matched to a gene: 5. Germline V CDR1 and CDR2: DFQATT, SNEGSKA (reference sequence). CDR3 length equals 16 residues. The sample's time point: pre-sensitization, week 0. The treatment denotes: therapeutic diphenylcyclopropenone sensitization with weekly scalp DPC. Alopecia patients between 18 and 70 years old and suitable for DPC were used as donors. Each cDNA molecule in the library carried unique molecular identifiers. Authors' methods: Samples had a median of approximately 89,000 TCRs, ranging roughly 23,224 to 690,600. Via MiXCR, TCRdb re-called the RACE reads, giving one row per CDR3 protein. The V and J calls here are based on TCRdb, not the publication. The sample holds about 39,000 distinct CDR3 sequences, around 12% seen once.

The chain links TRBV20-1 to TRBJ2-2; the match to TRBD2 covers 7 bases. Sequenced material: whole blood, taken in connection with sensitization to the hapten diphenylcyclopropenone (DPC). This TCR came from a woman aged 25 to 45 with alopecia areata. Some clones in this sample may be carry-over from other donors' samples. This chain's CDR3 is CSARVASGSNTGELFF. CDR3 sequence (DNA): TGCAGTGCTAGAGTGGCTAGCGGTTCGAACACCGGGGAGCTGTTTTTT.